Listed below are T cell receptor beta chains from one sample, sequenced in a study of T cell responses to AZD1222 COVID-19 vaccine. Here immunoSEQ multiplex PCR was the method, and the copy in TCRdb shows in-frame clones only, minus some. The table shows approximately 130,000 clones, with roughly 90% occurring only once. The specimen was peripheral blood, collected on day 0 of AZD1222 vaccination. These receptors were taken from an adult in good health. CDR3s include the opening cysteine and the closing phenylalanine or tryptophan. The D gene is left open where the match is weak. Size is omitted from some rows. Given values are once, few, many or a class for expanded clones.

size: once
V: TRBV5-4
D: .
J: TRBJ1-2
DNA: TGTGCCAGCAGCTTGGGGGGGGCACCGTCCTATTACTATGGCTACACCTTC
CDR3: CASSLGGAPSYYYGYTF

size: .
V: TRBV7-3
D: .
J: TRBJ1-1
DNA: TGTGCCAGCAGCCGTAACAGGGTCGACACTGAAGCTTTCTTT
CDR3: CASSRNRVDTEAFF

size: once
V: TRBV10-3
D: .
J: TRBJ1-3
DNA: TGTGCCACCAGATCCTCTGGAAACACCATATATTTT
CDR3: CATRSSGNTIYF

size: .
V: TRBV4-1
D: TRBD2
J: TRBJ2-1
DNA: TGCGCCAGCAGCCAGTGGGCCGGGACTAGCGAAAACAATGAGCAGTTCTTC
CDR3: CASSQWAGTSENNEQFF

size: .
V: TRBV18
D: .
J: TRBJ1-3
DNA: TGTGCCAGCTCACCGAATTACAGCCGTAAGAACACCATATATTTT
CDR3: CASSPNYSRKNTIYF

size: .
V: TRBV18
D: TRBD1
J: TRBJ2-2
DNA: TGTGCCAGCTCCCCGGACAGGACGGGGACCGGGGAGCTGTTTTTT
CDR3: CASSPDRTGTGELFF

size: once
V: TRBV5-1
D: .
J: TRBJ2-3
DNA: TGCGCCAGCAGCTTGGAGCTAGGGGGGGATACGCAGTATTTT
CDR3: CASSLELGGDTQYF

size: .
V: TRBV7-9
D: .
J: TRBJ1-2
DNA: TGTGCCAGCAGCTTATGGACGGGATCTAATGGCTACACCTTC
CDR3: CASSLWTGSNGYTF

size: .
V: TRBV3-1/TRBV3-2
D: TRBD1
J: TRBJ1-1
DNA: TGTGCCAGCAGCCATGCCGGGACAGGGGAGACTGAAGCTTTCTTT
CDR3: CASSHAGTGETEAFF

size: .
V: TRBV21-1
D: .
J: TRBJ2-7
DNA: TGTGCCAGCAGAGACAGGGGTGACGAGCAGTACTTC
CDR3: CASRDRGDEQYF

size: .
V: TRBV9
D: .
J: TRBJ1-3
DNA: TGTGCCAGCAGCGCTACCCTGAGCTCTGGAAACACCATATATTTT
CDR3: CASSATLSSGNTIYF

size: .
V: TRBV28
D: TRBD2
J: TRBJ2-6
DNA: TGTGCCAGCAGCGTTGGGGGAGGGAGTGGATTCTCTGGGGCCAACGTCCTGACTTTC
CDR3: CASSVGGGSGFSGANVLTF

size: .
V: TRBV28
D: .
J: TRBJ1-2
DNA: TGTGCCAGCAGCCCCCCGGGACGTTTATCCTATGGCTACACCTTC
CDR3: CASSPPGRLSYGYTF

size: few
V: TRBV18
D: .
J: TRBJ2-7
DNA: TGTGCCAGCTCCCATCCTTGGGAATACGAGCAGTACTTC
CDR3: CASSHPWEYEQYF

size: .
V: TRBV4-2
D: TRBD1
J: TRBJ2-3
DNA: TGTGCCAGCAGCCACAGTTCTCCGGGACAGGGGGGGGATACGCAGTATTTT
CDR3: CASSHSSPGQGGDTQYF

size: .
V: TRBV27
D: .
J: TRBJ1-5
DNA: TGTGCCAGCAGCCTAAATCGGGATAGCAATCAGCCCCAGCATTTT
CDR3: CASSLNRDSNQPQHF

size: .
V: TRBV5-1
D: .
J: TRBJ2-2
DNA: TGCGCCAGCAGTAGGGACACTAACACCGGGGAGCTGTTTTTT
CDR3: CASSRDTNTGELFF

size: once
V: TRBV28
D: .
J: TRBJ1-4
DNA: TGTGCCAGCAGTTCCTCGGTTGGCAGGGTAATGGGGAAACTGTTTTTT
CDR3: CASSSSVGRVMGKLFF

size: .
V: TRBV5-4
D: .
J: TRBJ1-2
DNA: TGTGCCAGCAGCTTGGGGAAGACAGTCTCTTCTGAATGGGGCTACACCTTC
CDR3: CASSLGKTVSSEWGYTF

size: .
V: TRBV7-2
D: .
J: TRBJ1-6
DNA: TGTGCCAGCAGCCCCCGGCCGCGTTCACCCCTCCACTTT
CDR3: CASSPRPRSPLHF

size: .
V: TRBV3-1/TRBV3-2
D: .
J: TRBJ1-6
DNA: TGTGCCAGCAGCCAATTACGGCCGACGTGGTCGAATAATTCACCCCTCCACTTT
CDR3: CASSQLRPTWSNNSPLHF

size: once
V: TRBV11-2
D: TRBD2
J: TRBJ2-2
DNA: TGTGCCAGCACCTCCGTAGCGGGAGGGAACACCGGGGAGCTGTTTTTT
CDR3: CASTSVAGGNTGELFF

size: .
V: TRBV10-3
D: .
J: TRBJ2-2
DNA: TGTGCCATCAGTGAGTTTACAGGGACCGGGGAGCTGTTTTTT
CDR3: CAISEFTGTGELFF

size: few
V: TRBV7-2
D: TRBD2
J: TRBJ2-5
DNA: TGTGCCAGCAGCTTTGGACTAGCGGGAGAGGGCCAAGAGACCCAGTACTTC
CDR3: CASSFGLAGEGQETQYF

size: .
V: TRBV2
D: .
J: TRBJ1-5
DNA: TGTGCCAGCGGCCGGGGCAGGGGCAATCAGCCCCAGCATTTT
CDR3: CASGRGRGNQPQHF

size: .
V: TRBV28
D: .
J: TRBJ2-3
DNA: TGTGCCAGCAGAGGTAGCCATAGCACAGATACGCAGTATTTT
CDR3: CASRGSHSTDTQYF

size: .
V: TRBV30
D: TRBD2
J: TRBJ2-3
DNA: TGTGCCTGGACTAGCGGGGTGAGCACAGATACGCAGTATTTT
CDR3: CAWTSGVSTDTQYF

size: .
V: TRBV5-1
D: TRBD2
J: TRBJ2-5
DNA: TGCGCCAGCAGCTCGGGAACTAGCGGGAGGACGGAGACCCAGTACTTC
CDR3: CASSSGTSGRTETQYF

size: .
V: TRBV28
D: TRBD1
J: TRBJ2-7
DNA: TGTGCCAGCCGGGTTTGGGGCAGGGGGCCGGACGAGCAGTACTTC
CDR3: CASRVWGRGPDEQYF

size: few
V: TRBV4-2
D: .
J: TRBJ2-2
DNA: TGTGCCAGCAGCCAAGCACGGGACCAGAACACCGGGGAGCTGTTTTTT
CDR3: CASSQARDQNTGELFF

size: .
V: TRBV5-1
D: TRBD2
J: TRBJ2-1
DNA: TGCGCCAGCGGCTTGGCCCTAGCGGGAGTGGATGAGCAGTTCTTC
CDR3: CASGLALAGVDEQFF

size: .
V: TRBV3-1/TRBV3-2
D: TRBD1
J: TRBJ2-7
DNA: TGTGCCAGCAGCCACCCGGGACAGGGGTGCTACGAGCAGTACTTC
CDR3: CASSHPGQGCYEQYF

size: once
V: TRBV21-1
D: .
J: TRBJ2-7
DNA: TGTGCCAGCAGCAACAGTCCGGACATTATTATTCCTAACTACGAGCAGTACTTC
CDR3: CASSNSPDIIIPNYEQYF

size: .
V: TRBV2
D: .
J: TRBJ1-6
DNA: TGTGCGAGCGGCCTCCAGGCAGGGGCAAATTCACCCCTCCACTTT
CDR3: CASGLQAGANSPLHF

size: .
V: TRBV3-1/TRBV3-2
D: TRBD2
J: TRBJ2-5
DNA: TGTGCCAGCAGCCACCGGGAGGGTGAGACCCAGTACTTC
CDR3: CASSHREGETQYF

size: .
V: TRBV6-5
D: TRBD1
J: TRBJ1-1
DNA: TGTGCCAGCAGTTACCCACTAGGACAGGGGGACACTGAAGCTTTCTTT
CDR3: CASSYPLGQGDTEAFF

size: once
V: TRBV7-8
D: TRBD2
J: TRBJ2-2
DNA: TGTGCCAGCAGCTTAGGTAGCGGGGGGAACACCGGGGAGCTGTTTTTT
CDR3: CASSLGSGGNTGELFF